These 10 T cell receptor beta chains originate from one sample sequenced in a study of OX40 agonist ivuxolimab in advanced cancers. TCRdb keeps only in-frame clones here, not all; method: immunoSEQ multiplex PCR. The sample includes tens of thousands of clones, more than 85% seen only once; the top ten take roughly a sixth. The input for sequencing was CD4+ or CD8+ T cells sorted from blood, taken in a trial of the OX40 agonist ivuxolimab. The receptors shown here come from an adult with an advanced solid tumor such as melanoma, head and neck, liver or kidney cancer.

The chain joins TRBV29-1 to TRBJ2-7; D may be TRBD2 (6 bases). V was shortened by 1 base and J by 4 bases, with 23 bases between the two germline ends. Germline-derived CDR1 and CDR2 are SQVTM and ANQGSEA. The CDR3 is 17 residues long. CDR3 sequence reads: CSVEARRTGRGTYEQYF. Written as DNA, the CDR3 is TGCAGCGTTGAAGCCCGGCGTACTGGGCGGGGAACTTACGAGCAGTACTTC.

The chain is built from TRBV7-9 and TRBJ2-1; 14 bases agree with TRBD2. V lost 3 bases, J lost 7 bases, and 8 bases stayed unmatched. The germline V gene encodes CDR1 SEHNR and CDR2 FQNEAQ (reference sequence). CDR3 length: 17 residues. CDR3 loop: CASSLTSGGAIGNEQFF. CDR3 in DNA: TGTGCCAGCAGCTTGACTAGCGGGGGGGCAATAGGAAATGAGCAGTTCTTC.

V gene TRBV9 combines with J gene TRBJ1-4, with a tentative D call TRBD1 (5 bases). Germline V gene data show CDR1 as SGDLS and CDR2 as YYNGEE. There are 14 residues in the CDR3. With 1 base removed from V and 6 bases from J, the gap between germline ends came to 10 bases. CDR3 nucleotides: TGTGCCAGCAGCGTATGGGACTGGGATGAAAAACTGTTTTTT. Encoded protein: CASSVWDWDEKLFF.

This chain links TRBV19 with TRBJ1-4; D is possibly TRBD1 (6 bases). In germline, CDR1 is LNHDA, CDR2 SQIVND (reference sequence). V shed 5 bases and J shed 8 bases, with 18 bases lying between them. The CDR3 has 15 residues. The CDR3 loop reads CASSPGTLGGEKLFF. Written as DNA, the CDR3 is TGTGCCAGTAGTCCTGGGACACTAGGAGGGGAAAAACTGTTTTTT.

On this clone itself: In the same sample, other DNA sequences code for this CDR3. CDR3 region: CASSTDWYEQFF. CDR3 sequence (DNA): TGTGCCAGCAGTACCGACTGGTATGAGCAGTTCTTC. The chain uses TRBV7-8 and TRBJ2-1; no definite D call. The V gene's germline CDR1 is SGHVS and CDR2 FQNEAQ. V dropped 6 bases and J dropped 8 bases, with 11 bases sitting between them. The CDR3 loop spans 12 amino acids.

The CDR3 spells CATSTRQDSGAFF. DNA of the CDR3: TGTGCCACCAGCACACGACAGGACTCGGGAGCTTTCTTT. The gene calls are TRBV15 and TRBJ1-1; possibly TRBD1 for D (6 bases). Trimming removed 4 bases at V and 10 bases at J, with 16 bases between. The CDR3 is made up of 13 amino acids. Germline V gene sequence: CDR1 LNHNV, CDR2 YYDKDF (reference sequence). The entire variable domain, with the rest obtained from reference TRBV15 and TRBJ1-1, is as follows: DAMVIQNPRYQVTQFGKPVTLSCSQTLNHNVMYWYQQKSSQAPKLLFHYYDKDFNNEADTPDNFQSRRPNTSFCFLDIRSPGLGDTAMYLCATSTRQDSGAFFGQGTRLTVV.

Here the CDR3 DNA reads TGCAGCGCGGCGGGGGAAGGAGAGACCCAGTACTTC. Its protein product is CSAAGEGETQYF. This rearrangement joins TRBV29-1 to TRBJ2-5, with 7 positions matching TRBD2. The CDR3 contains 12 residues. CDR1 and CDR2 (germline): SQVTM, ANQGSEA. V lost 7 bases, J lost 4 bases, and 6 bases stayed unmatched.

This clone has a single count. The chain uses TRBV2 and TRBJ2-3, with TRBD2 matching 8 bases. This CDR3 comprises 15 residues. V lost 4 bases to trimming and J lost 0 bases; unmatched junction nucleotides: 3. Germline CDR1 SNHLY, CDR2 FYNNEI. The CDR3 DNA follows: TGTGCCAGCAGTGGAGCGGGGGCCAGCACAGATACGCAGTATTTT. Translating gives CASSGAGASTDTQYF.

V and J are TRBV30 and TRBJ2-2; 7 bases line up with TRBD1. Trimming took 6 bases from V and 0 from J; bases not matched to a gene: 22. Germline loops: CDR1 GTSNPN, CDR2 SVGIG (reference sequence). This CDR3 region has 20 residues. The CDR3 bases are TGTGCCTGTCACGTACCGCCAACCGGGACAGCGACACCGAACACCGGGGAGCTGTTTTTT. Its translation: CACHVPPTGTATPNTGELFF.

The chain employs TRBV14 and TRBJ2-1; D not resolved. This CDR3 contains 13 residues. The germline V gene has CDR1 SGHDN and CDR2 FVKESK. The V end lost 0 bases, the J end lost 7 bases, and 7 bases lay between the germline ends. This CDR3 reads CASSQDSWNEQFF. CDR3 sequence (DNA): TGTGCCAGCAGCCAAGATAGTTGGAATGAGCAGTTCTTC.